This T cell receptor beta chain was observed in a study of cytomegalovirus exposure and HLA in healthy donors. Profiling relied on immunoSEQ multiplex PCR, and the TCRdb table lists in-frame clones only, not all of them. The table lists 50,000 to 65,000 clones, about 88% of them singletons. A note on this clone: Its antigen is not identified.

Study-wide results and limits: Within the 100 to 150 validation repertoires, first-cohort TCR clusters tended to co-occur, according to a later analysis.

Germline V gene lookup returns CDR1 SGHTA and CDR2 FQGNSA. V lost 5 bases, J lost 6 bases, and 11 bases stayed unmatched. This CDR3 comprises 16 residues. Sample: PBMCs. The sequence derives from a woman aged 18-35 years in good health and CMV-seronegative. The V gene is TRBV7-2, the J gene TRBJ2-3; 10 positions match TRBD2. The CDR3 here is CASSPFSGGSPDTQYF. Here the CDR3 DNA reads TGTGCCAGCAGCCCTTTTAGCGGGGGGTCGCCGGATACGCAGTATTTT.